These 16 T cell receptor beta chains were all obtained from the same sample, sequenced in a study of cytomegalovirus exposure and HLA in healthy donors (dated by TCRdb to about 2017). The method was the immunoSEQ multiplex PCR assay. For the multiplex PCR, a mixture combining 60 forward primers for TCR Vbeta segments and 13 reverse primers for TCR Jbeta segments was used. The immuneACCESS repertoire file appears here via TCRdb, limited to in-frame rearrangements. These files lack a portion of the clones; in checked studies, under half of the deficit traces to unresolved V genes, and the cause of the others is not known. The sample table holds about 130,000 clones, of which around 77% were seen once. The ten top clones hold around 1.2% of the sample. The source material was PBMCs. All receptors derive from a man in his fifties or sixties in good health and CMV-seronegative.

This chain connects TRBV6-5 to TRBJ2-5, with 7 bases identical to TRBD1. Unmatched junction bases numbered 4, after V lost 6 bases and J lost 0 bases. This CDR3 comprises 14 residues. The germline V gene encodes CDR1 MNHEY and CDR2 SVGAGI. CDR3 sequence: CASRSGTDQETQYF. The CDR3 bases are TGTGCCAGCAGATCCGGGACAGACCAAGAGACCCAGTACTTC.

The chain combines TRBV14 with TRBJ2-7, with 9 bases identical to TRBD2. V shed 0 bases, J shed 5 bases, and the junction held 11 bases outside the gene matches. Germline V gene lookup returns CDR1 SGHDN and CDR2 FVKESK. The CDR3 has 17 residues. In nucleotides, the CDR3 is TGTGCCAGCAGCCAAGATCCCTCCGGGACTAGCAGCGACGAGCAGTACTTC. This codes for CASSQDPSGTSSDEQYF.

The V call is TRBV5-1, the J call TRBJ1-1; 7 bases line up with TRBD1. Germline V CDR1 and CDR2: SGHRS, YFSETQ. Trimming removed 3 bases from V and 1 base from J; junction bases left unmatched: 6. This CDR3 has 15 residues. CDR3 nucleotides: TGCGCCAGCAGCTCGGAAACAGGGGCGAACACTGAAGCTTTCTTT. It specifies CASSSETGANTEAFF.

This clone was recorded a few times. The CDR3 sequence is CASSLDARGIGYGYTF. CDR3 in DNA: TGTGCCAGCAGCTTGGACGCCAGGGGAATTGGGTATGGCTACACCTTC. The J gene is TRBJ1-2, the V gene TRBV5-4; D is perhaps TRBD1 (6 bases). V lost 0 bases and J 5 bases, leaving 17 bases between the germline ends. Germline V CDR1 and CDR2: SGHNT, YYREEE (reference sequence). The CDR3 spans 16 residues. Looking up the rest from reference TRBV5-4 and TRBJ1-2 gives the full variable domain: ETGVTQSPTHLIKTRGQQVTLRCSSQSGHNTVSWYQQALGQGPQFIFQYYREEENGRGNFPPRFSGLQFPNYSSELNVNALELDDSALYLCASSLDARGIGYGYTFGSGTRLTVV.

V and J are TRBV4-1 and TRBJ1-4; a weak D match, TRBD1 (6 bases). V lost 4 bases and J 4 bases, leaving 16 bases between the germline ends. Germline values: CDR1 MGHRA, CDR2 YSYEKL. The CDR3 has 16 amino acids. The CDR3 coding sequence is TGCGCCAGCAGCCCGCGACAGACAGGCGGTAATGAAAAACTGTTTTTT. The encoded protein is CASSPRQTGGNEKLFF.

The CDR3 spells CASSEGGSGTYGYTF. CDR3 nucleotides: TGTGCCAGCAGTGAAGGGGGCAGCGGGACCTATGGCTACACCTTC. The chain joins TRBV6-1 to TRBJ1-2; tentative D call: TRBD1 (5 bases). CDR3 length: 15 amino acids. CDR1 and CDR2 from the germline V gene are MNHNS and SASEGT. The V end was cut by 1 base, the J end by 4 bases, with 13 bases between.

The CDR3 nucleotides are TGTGCCAGCAGTTTGGGGACCAGGGGGGCCTCCTACGAGCAGTACTTC. Encoded protein: CASSLGTRGASYEQYF. V is TRBV27 and J is TRBJ2-7; D may be TRBD1 (7 bases). The germline V gene encodes CDR1 MNHEY and CDR2 SMNVEV (reference sequence). This CDR3 is 16 amino acids long. Between the trimmed V and J ends, which lost 3 bases and 0 bases, there was a span of 15 bases.

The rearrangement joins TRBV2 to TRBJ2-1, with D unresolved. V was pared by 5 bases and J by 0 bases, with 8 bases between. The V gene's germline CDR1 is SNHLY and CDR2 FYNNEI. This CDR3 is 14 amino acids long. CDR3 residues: CASSSESSYNEQFF. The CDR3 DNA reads TGTGCCAGCAGTTCGGAGAGCTCCTACAATGAGCAGTTCTTC.

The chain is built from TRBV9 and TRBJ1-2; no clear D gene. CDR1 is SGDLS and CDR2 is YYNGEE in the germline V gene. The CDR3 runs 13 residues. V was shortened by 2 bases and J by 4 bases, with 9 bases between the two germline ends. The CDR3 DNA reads TGTGCCAGCAGCGTGAGCGGCAGCTATGGCTACACCTTC. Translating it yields CASSVSGSYGYTF.

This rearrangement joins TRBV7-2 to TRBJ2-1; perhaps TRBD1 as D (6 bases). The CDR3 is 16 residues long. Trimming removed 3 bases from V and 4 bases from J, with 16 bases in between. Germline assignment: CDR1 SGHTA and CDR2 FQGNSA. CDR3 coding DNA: TGTGCCAGCAGCTTCACTACAGGGTACGCGTACAATGAGCAGTTCTTC. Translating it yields CASSFTTGYAYNEQFF.

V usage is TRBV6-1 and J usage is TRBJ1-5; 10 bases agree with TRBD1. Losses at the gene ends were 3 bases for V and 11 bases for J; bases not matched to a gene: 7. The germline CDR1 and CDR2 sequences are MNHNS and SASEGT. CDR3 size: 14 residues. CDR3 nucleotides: TGTGCCAGCAGTGAGGGACAGGGGATTCGAGCCCAGCATTTT. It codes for CASSEGQGIRAQHF.

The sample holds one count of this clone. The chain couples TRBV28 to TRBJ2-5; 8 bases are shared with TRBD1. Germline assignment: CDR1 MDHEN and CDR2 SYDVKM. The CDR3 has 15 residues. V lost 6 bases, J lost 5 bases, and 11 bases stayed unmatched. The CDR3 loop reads CASSLGQGGVETQYF. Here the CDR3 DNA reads TGTGCCAGCAGCCTCGGACAGGGTGGAGTGGAGACCCAGTACTTC.

In DNA form, the CDR3 reads TGTGCCAGTAGTTCCCGTAACAATCAGCCCCAGCATTTT. Translating gives CASSSRNNQPQHF. The V call is TRBV19, the J call TRBJ1-5; no clear D gene. Trimming took 5 bases from V and 3 from J, leaving 8 bases between them. Germline V gene lookup returns CDR1 LNHDA and CDR2 SQIVND (reference sequence). The CDR3 covers 13 residues.

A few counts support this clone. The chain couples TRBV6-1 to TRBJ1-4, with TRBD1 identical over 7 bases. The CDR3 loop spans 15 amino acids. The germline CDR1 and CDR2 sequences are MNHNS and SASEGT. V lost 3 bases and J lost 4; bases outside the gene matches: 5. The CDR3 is CASSDPGQINEKLFF. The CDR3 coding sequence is TGTGCCAGCAGTGACCCGGGACAGATTAATGAAAAACTGTTTTTT.

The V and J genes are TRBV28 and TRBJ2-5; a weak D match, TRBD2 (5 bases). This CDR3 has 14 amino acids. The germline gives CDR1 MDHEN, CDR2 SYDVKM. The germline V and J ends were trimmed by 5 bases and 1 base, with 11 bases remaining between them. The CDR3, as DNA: TGTGCCAGCAGTCCCTTGGACTTCCAAGAGACCCAGTACTTC. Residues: CASSPLDFQETQYF.

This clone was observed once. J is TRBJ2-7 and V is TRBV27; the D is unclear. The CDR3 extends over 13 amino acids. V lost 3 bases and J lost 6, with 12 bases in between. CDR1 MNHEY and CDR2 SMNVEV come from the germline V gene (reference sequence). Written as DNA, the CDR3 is TGTGCCAGCAGTTTCAGGCACCTTCGCGAGCAGTACTTC. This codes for CASSFRHLREQYF.